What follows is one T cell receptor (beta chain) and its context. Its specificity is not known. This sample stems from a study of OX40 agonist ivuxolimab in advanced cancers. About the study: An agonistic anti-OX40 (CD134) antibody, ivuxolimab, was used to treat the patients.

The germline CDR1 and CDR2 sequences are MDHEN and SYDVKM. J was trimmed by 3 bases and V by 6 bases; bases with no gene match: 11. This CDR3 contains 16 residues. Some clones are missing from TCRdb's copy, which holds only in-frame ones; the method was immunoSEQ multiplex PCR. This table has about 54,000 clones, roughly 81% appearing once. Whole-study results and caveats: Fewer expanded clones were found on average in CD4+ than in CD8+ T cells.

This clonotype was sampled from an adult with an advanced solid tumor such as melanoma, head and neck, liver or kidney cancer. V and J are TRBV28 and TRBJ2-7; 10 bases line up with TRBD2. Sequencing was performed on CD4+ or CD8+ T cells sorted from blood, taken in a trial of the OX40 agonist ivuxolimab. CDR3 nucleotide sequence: TGTGCCAGCAGCACAGCGGGAGGGGGCATTGTCTACGAGCAGTACTTC. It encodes CASSTAGGGIVYEQYF.